This TCR beta chain was obtained from a study of somatic mutations in cytotoxic T cells in rheumatoid arthritis. Study-level points and caveats: The modest underrepresentation of TRBV07 observed in rheumatoid arthritis patients was not subjected to multiple-comparison adjustment. A significant difference in CD8+ T-cell clonality was not found between rheumatoid arthritis patients and age-matched healthy controls.

A remark on this clone: Its antigen is as yet unknown.

Using immunoSEQ multiplex PCR, the repertoire was profiled, and TCRdb retains in-frame clones only, with some absent. The top ten clones hold 14% of a sample with around 16,000 clones, 70% to 75% of them seen once. CDR1 MGHRA and CDR2 YSYEKL come from the germline V gene. The V and J ends lost 0 bases and 4 bases respectively, with 12 bases between them. CDR3 size: 15 residues. This receptor was taken from an adult with rheumatoid arthritis. The rearrangement joins TRBV4-1 to TRBJ1-2; no clear D gene. The specimen sequenced was CD8+ T cells sorted from blood. The CDR3 DNA follows: TGCGCCAGCAGCCAAGAGCTCTCCCGGGTCTATGGCTACACCTTC. This sequence encodes CASSQELSRVYGYTF.